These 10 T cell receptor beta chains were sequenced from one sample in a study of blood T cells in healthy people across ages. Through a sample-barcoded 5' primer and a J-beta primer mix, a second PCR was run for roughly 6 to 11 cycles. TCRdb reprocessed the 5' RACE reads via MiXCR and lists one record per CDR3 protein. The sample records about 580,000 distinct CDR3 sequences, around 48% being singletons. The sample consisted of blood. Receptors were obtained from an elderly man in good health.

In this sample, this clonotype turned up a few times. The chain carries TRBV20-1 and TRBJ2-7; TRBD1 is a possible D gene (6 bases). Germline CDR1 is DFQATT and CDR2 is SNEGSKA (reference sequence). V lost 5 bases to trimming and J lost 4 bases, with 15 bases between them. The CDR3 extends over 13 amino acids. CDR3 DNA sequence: TGCAGTGCTGAAGACAGGAAAGGGTACGAGCAGTACTTC. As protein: CSAEDRKGYEQYF.

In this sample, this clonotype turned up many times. CDR3 in DNA: TGTGCCAGCAGCTTTGGGACTAGCGGGAGCTACGAGCAGTACTTC. It translates to CASSFGTSGSYEQYF. The chain is built from TRBV7-9 and TRBJ2-7; 14 bases line up with TRBD2. The germline gives CDR1 SEHNR, CDR2 FQNEAQ (reference sequence). The CDR3 runs 15 residues. V lost 3 bases to trimming and J lost 3 bases; unmatched junction nucleotides: 1.

In DNA form, the CDR3 reads TGTGCCAGCACCCCCTCCGGCAGGGGGCAAGGCTACACCTTC. It encodes CASTPSGRGQGYTF. The chain is built from TRBV6-5 and TRBJ1-2; 8 bases are a match to TRBD1. Germline loops: CDR1 MNHEY, CDR2 SVGAGI. The V segment lost 7 bases and the J segment 8 bases; nucleotides outside the gene matches: 12. This CDR3 contains 14 residues.

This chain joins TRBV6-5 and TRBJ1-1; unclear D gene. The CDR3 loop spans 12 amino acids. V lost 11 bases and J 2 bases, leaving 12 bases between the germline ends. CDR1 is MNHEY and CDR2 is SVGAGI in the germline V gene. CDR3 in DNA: TGTGCCGCCGGAGGAGGCAACACTGAAGCTTTCTTT. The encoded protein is CAAGGGNTEAFF.

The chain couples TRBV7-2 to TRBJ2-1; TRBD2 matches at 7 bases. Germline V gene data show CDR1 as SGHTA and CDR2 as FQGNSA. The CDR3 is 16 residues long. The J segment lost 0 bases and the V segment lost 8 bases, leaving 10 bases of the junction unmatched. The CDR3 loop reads CASDTPRGSSYNEQFF. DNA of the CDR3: TGTGCCAGCGACACACCCCGCGGGAGCTCCTACAATGAGCAGTTCTTC.

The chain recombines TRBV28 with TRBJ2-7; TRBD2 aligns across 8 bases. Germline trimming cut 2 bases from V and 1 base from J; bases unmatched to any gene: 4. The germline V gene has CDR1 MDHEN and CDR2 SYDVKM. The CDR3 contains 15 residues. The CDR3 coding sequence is TGTGCCAGCAGTTTACCCAGCGGGAGATCCTACGAGCAGTACTTC. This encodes CASSLPSGRSYEQYF.

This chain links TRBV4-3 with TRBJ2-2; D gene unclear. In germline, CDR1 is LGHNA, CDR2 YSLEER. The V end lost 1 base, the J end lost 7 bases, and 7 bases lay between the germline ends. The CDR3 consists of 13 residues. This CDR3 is CASSQGPGGELFF. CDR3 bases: TGCGCCAGCAGCCAAGGGCCGGGCGGGGAGCTGTTTTTT.

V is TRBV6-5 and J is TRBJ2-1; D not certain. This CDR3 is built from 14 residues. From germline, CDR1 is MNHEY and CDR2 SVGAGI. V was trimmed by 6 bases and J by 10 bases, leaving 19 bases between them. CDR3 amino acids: CASSRPGQKKEQFF. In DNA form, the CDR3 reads TGTGCCAGCAGCCGACCAGGCCAGAAGAAAGAGCAGTTCTTC.

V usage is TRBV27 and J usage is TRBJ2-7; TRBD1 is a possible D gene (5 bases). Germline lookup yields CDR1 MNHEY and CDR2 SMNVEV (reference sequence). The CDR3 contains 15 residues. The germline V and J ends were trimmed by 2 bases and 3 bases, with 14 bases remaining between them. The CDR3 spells CASSLEGAKSYEQYF. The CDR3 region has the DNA TGTGCCAGCAGTTTAGAAGGGGCCAAAAGCTACGAGCAGTACTTC.

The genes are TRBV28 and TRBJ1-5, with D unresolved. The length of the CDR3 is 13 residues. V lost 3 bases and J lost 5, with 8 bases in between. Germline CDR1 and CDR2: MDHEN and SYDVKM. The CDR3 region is CASSLLGDQPQHF. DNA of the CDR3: TGTGCCAGCAGTTTGCTTGGGGATCAGCCCCAGCATTTT.